This T cell receptor (beta chain) stems from a study of blood T cell repertoires in COVID-19. At the level of the study: Researchers got acute and convalescent COVID-19 samples from the United States, Italy and Spain. PBMCs, B-cell-depleted T cells, or T cells provided the cDNA or gDNA that made up the material.

Germline CDR1 SNHLY, CDR2 FYNNEI. The CDR3 spans 13 residues. Trimming removed 5 bases from V and 7 bases from J; junction bases left unmatched: 6. Authors' data handling: Estimation of nucleated cell counts relied on the amplification of reference gene primers. Sequenced by immunoSEQ multiplex PCR; TCRdb stores in-frame clones only, minus some. V, J and clone size are those of that table, while D and trimming were read from the DNA. The top ten hold around 3.5% of the sample, which has a few hundred thousand clones, about 90% seen once. This clonotype was obtained from a woman aged 40 to 50 with acute or convalescent COVID-19. The chain is built from TRBV2 and TRBJ1-2; 8 nucleotides align to TRBD1. The sequencing input was peripheral blood. The CDR3 loop is CASSPMDRVGYTF. CDR3 sequence (DNA): TGTGCCAGCAGTCCGATGGACAGGGTTGGCTACACCTTC.